This T cell receptor beta chain was sequenced for a study of T cell responses to AZD1222 COVID-19 vaccine. Overall study findings and caveats: Donors were mostly white British, more females; clonal diversity possibly underestimated. Close to half of spike-specific TCRs reportedly recognize unmutated variant regions.

The data were produced by immunoSEQ multiplex PCR, yet TCRdb's version contains in-frame clones alone and is incomplete. The sample has around 250,000 clones, over 90% seen once. The CDR3 length is 15 residues. V gave up 0 bases and J gave up 2 bases, with 6 bases separating them. The V gene's germline CDR1 is SGHNT and CDR2 YYREEE (reference sequence). About this clone itself: The target antigen is unknown.

The specimen comprised peripheral blood, sampled on day 0 of AZD1222 vaccination. The sequence came from an adult in good health. J is TRBJ2-6 and V is TRBV5-4, with D unclear. Written as DNA, the CDR3 is TGTGCCAGCAGCTTGGTCGGCCCTGGGGCCAACGTCCTGACTTTC. This encodes CASSLVGPGANVLTF. The entire variable domain, with the rest obtained from reference TRBV5-4 and TRBJ2-6, is as follows: ETGVTQSPTHLIKTRGQQVTLRCSSQSGHNTVSWYQQALGQGPQFIFQYYREEENGRGNFPPRFSGLQFPNYSSELNVNALELDDSALYLCASSLVGPGANVLTFGAGSRLTVL.